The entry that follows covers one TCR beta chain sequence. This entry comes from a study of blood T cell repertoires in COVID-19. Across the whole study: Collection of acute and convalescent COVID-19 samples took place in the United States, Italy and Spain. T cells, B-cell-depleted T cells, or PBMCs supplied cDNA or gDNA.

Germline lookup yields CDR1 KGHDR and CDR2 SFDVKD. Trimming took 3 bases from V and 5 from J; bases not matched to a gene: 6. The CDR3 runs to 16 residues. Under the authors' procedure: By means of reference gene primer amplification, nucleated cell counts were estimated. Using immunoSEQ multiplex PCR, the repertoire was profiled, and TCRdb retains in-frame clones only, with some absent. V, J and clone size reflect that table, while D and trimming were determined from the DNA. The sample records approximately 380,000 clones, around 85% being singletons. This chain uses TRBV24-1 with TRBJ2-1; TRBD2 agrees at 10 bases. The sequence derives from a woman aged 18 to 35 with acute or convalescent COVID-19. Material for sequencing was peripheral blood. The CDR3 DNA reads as TGTGCCACCAGTGATCACTGGACTAGCGGACACAATGAGCAGTTCTTC. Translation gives CATSDHWTSGHNEQFF.